A selection of T cell receptor beta chains follows, all from one sample in a study of CD8+ T cells in alopecia areata. Data came from immunoSEQ multiplex PCR; TCRdb stores just in-frame clones and leaves some out. This repertoire shows 120,000 to 150,000 clones, around 83% found once; its top ten account for about 12%. Sequenced here: CD8+ T cells sorted from blood, sampled at week 4, from a patient treated with tofacitinib. The source is a human donor with alopecia areata. The CDR3 runs from the conserved cysteine through the conserved F or W. The D gene is left open where the match is weak. A clone size is listed for some rows: how often the clone was seen (once, few, many), or a class if it is expanded.

>-|TRBJ2-1|16|-|TRBV6-5
CASSSNTRTVYNEQFF
>TRBD1|TRBJ2-3|15|-|TRBV2
CASSDRDRGTDTQYF
>-|TRBJ2-7|16|-|TRBV7-9
CASSLPLGSGGDEQYF
>-|TRBJ1-1|14|-|TRBV9
CASSVDGRASEAFF
>-|TRBJ2-7|15|-|TRBV6-1
CASSDDSRGVYEQYF
>-|TRBJ2-4|13|-|TRBV29-1
CSVVGRGENIQYF
>TRBD1|TRBJ1-2|16|-|TRBV2
CASRPQWTGHPHGYTF
>-|TRBJ2-3|16|-|TRBV4-1
CASSQGHLTSTDTQYF
>TRBD1|TRBJ2-7|16|once|TRBV25-1
CASSESPGQGAYEQYF
>-|TRBJ2-7|15|-|TRBV6-6
CASSYSPAGAYEQYF
>-|TRBJ1-1|10|-|TRBV29-1
CSGWGEGAFF
>-|TRBJ1-1|13|-|TRBV6-5
CASSYGQNTEAFF
>-|TRBJ2-5|14|-|TRBV9
CASSGGGTGETQYF
>-|TRBJ2-2|16|-|TRBV12-5
CASGIPGTANTGELFF
>-|TRBJ2-7|16|-|TRBV2
CASSEAPGHSLGEQYF
>TRBD1|TRBJ2-7|16|-|TRBV18
CASSLQDWTGGYEQYF
>TRBD1|TRBJ2-1|14|-|TRBV29-1
CSVGGTGQYNEQFF
>TRBD1|TRBJ2-3|15|-|TRBV13
CASSFLGQGADTQYF
>-|TRBJ1-4|12|-|TRBV4-2
CASSQLGEKLFF
>-|TRBJ2-7|14|-|TRBV6-5
CASSYSGPNGEQYF
>TRBD1|TRBJ2-7|15|-|TRBV5-1
CASSPGQGANYEQYF
>-|TRBJ2-1|13|-|TRBV5-6
CASSLGGYNEQFF
>TRBD1|TRBJ2-1|16|once|TRBV13
CASSFRGTGAYNEQFF
>-|TRBJ2-1|13|-|TRBV29-1
CSVDGSGIYEQFF
>-|TRBJ2-4|12|-|TRBV29-1
CSVVGTQNIQYF
>TRBD1|TRBJ2-7|13|once|TRBV7-6
CASSLQGAYEQYF
>TRBD1|TRBJ1-5|15|few|TRBV27
CASSFAGGSVQPQHF
>TRBD2|TRBJ2-3|15|-|TRBV29-1
CSVDTLAGGQDTQYF
>TRBD2|TRBJ2-3|16|-|TRBV30
CAWSVGSGSYTDTQYF
>-|TRBJ2-7|15|-|TRBV6-5
CASTHAQVTLDEQYF
>-|TRBJ2-1|13|-|TRBV29-1
CSAPPGRYNEQFF
>TRBD2|TRBJ2-2|15|-|TRBV6-5
CASSHGTSGRVELFF
>-|TRBJ2-7|11|-|TRBV10-2
CASSDAYEQYF
>-|TRBJ2-7|17|-|TRBV4-1
CASSQETPFGSGDEQYF
>-|TRBJ2-1|13|-|TRBV10-2
CASSDRIRNEQFF
>-|TRBJ2-7|11|-|TRBV11-2
CASSLGISRYF
>-|TRBJ2-1|10|few|TRBV27
CASSRTEQFF
>-|TRBJ2-1|12|-|TRBV5-1
CASSLEGHEQFF
>-|TRBJ2-3|14|-|TRBV28
CASKAAEITDTQYF
>-|TRBJ2-2|12|few|TRBV9
CASSPNTGELFF
>-|TRBJ2-1|12|-|TRBV25-1
CASSEGLNEQFF
>-|TRBJ2-1|15|once|TRBV5-1
CASSPRLGKNNEQFF